This T cell receptor (beta chain) was sequenced in a study of blood T cell repertoires in COVID-19. Study-level background: Sites across the United States, Italy and Spain contributed samples from acute and convalescent COVID-19. Nucleic acid was either cDNA or gDNA, and it came from T cells, B-cell-depleted T cells, or PBMCs.

Germline CDR1 reads LNHDA; CDR2 reads SQIVND (reference sequence). The CDR3 sequence is 14 residues long. Remarks on this clone: The junction departs from germline at one end; a sequencing error may be responsible.

Original analysis: Reference gene primer amplification gave nucleated cell count estimates. Measured with immunoSEQ multiplex PCR; TCRdb has only the in-frame clones, and not every one. V and J calls and clone size are those listed in that table; D and trimming were worked out from the DNA. The sample lists approximately 150,000 clones, 93% occurring once. The chain links TRBV19 to TRBJ2-1; 7 nucleotides match TRBD1. The source is a woman in her sixties or seventies with COVID-19, enrolled during active disease. Sequenced sample: peripheral blood. CDR3 sequence (DNA): TGTGCCAGTAGTATAGGGGACAGCGCTTTAGTCTCGGTCTTC. Encoded protein: CASSIGDSALVSVF.